This TCR beta chain originates from a study of shared clonotypes between healthy human individuals. The authors' processing: Junction-only immunoSEQ sequences carried no quality scores, so filtering differed. This table comes from immunoSEQ multiplex PCR, and its TCRdb copy is limited to in-frame clones, with some not included. V, J and clone size were drawn from that table, and D and trimming were deduced from the DNA. The sample has around 1,100,000 clones; approximately 80% are singletons. CDR1 is MGHRA and CDR2 is YSYEKL in the germline V gene. The CDR3 extends over 15 amino acids. Deletions cut 4 bases from V and 2 bases from J, with 15 bases between.

The sequencing input was memory CD4+ T cells from PBMCs. Subset meaning: CD45RA-negative fraction. This receptor was taken from a man aged 18 to 35 in good health. Some clones in this sample may be carry-over from other donors' samples. The chain has TRBV4-1 and TRBJ2-7, with D possibly matching TRBD1 (6 bases). The CDR3 nucleotides read TGCGCCAGCAGCCTCATCCAGGGGACCCCCTACGAGCAGTACTTC. This translates into CASSLIQGTPYEQYF.